A selection of T cell receptor beta chains follows, all from one sample in a study of T cells in Graves' hyperthyroidism and ophthalmopathy. Each CDR3 protein is one row after TCRdb ran MiXCR on the multiplex PCR reads. The data hold 150,000 to 200,000 distinct CDR3 sequences, with 15% to 20% observed a single time. The sequenced sample consisted of blood. The source of these receptors is a woman between 50 and 59 years old with Graves' hyperthyroidism. CDR3s include the opening cysteine and the closing phenylalanine or tryptophan. A D gene is named only where the DNA matches it firmly. Size values are once, few and many counts, or a class for expanded clones, and some rows have none.

V	D	J	size	DNA	CDR3
TRBV28	NA	TRBJ2-1	many	TGTGCCAGCAGTCGAGGGGTAGGGCGGCGCCGTCCCAATGAGCAGTTCTTC	CASSRGVGRRRPNEQFF
TRBV9	NA	TRBJ2-5	few	TGTGCCAGCCTTTTTTGGGACATAGAAGAGACCCAGTACTTC	CASLFWDIEETQYF
TRBV20-1	NA	TRBJ1-2	many	TGCAGTGCTAGAGATGGGGGCTCTCAGGGCTACACCTTC	CSARDGGSQGYTF
TRBV7-2	NA	TRBJ1-1	few	TGTGCCAGCAGCTTAGGGTCGATGACCGCAGCTGAAGCTTTCTTT	CASSLGSMTAAEAFF
TRBV15	NA	TRBJ2-1	many	TGTGCCACCAGCAGAGATATGAGGGACATAAATGAGCAGTTCTTC	CATSRDMRDINEQFF
TRBV20-1	TRBD1	TRBJ1-1	few	TGCAGTGCTAGAGGGGGGGACACAGGGGGCTTAGCTTTCTTT	CSARGGDTGGLAFF
TRBV28	NA	TRBJ1-2	many	TGTGCCAGCAGTCCTCCGGGGGGTCACTATGGCTACACCTTC	CASSPPGGHYGYTF
TRBV11-2	NA	TRBJ2-7	many	TGTGCCAGCAGCTTCTCCGGGACCCACGAGCAGTACTTC	CASSFSGTHEQYF
TRBV6-1	TRBD2	TRBJ2-3	many	TGTGCCAGCAGACTCGGGTTGGGAGGGGCCCCCACAGATACGCAGTATTTT	CASRLGLGGAPTDTQYF
TRBV20-1	NA	TRBJ2-2	large	TGCAGTGCTAGAGTGTCCCCCAAGGGAAACGGGGAGCTGTTTTTT	CSARVSPKGNGELFF
TRBV28	NA	TRBJ1-2	many	TGTGCCAGCAGTTCCAGACGGCGGAGCTATGGCTACACCTTC	CASSSRRRSYGYTF
TRBV7-9	NA	TRBJ2-1	many	TGTGCCAGCAGCTTAGCTCGGTTCGGCTACAATGAGCAGTTCTTC	CASSLARFGYNEQFF
TRBV4-1	NA	TRBJ1-6	NA	TGCGCCAGCAGCCAGCATCGGCAGTCCCGTGACCTCCACTTT	CASSQHRQSRDLHF
TRBV11-1	NA	TRBJ2-7	many	TGTGCCAGCAGCCCCACCCGGGACATCTACGAGCAGTACTTC	CASSPTRDIYEQYF
TRBV24-1	NA	TRBJ1-1	many	TGTGCCACCAGTGAAACCCAGGGGAGTGAAGCTTTCTTT	CATSETQGSEAFF
TRBV4-1	NA	TRBJ1-5	many	TGCGCCAGCAGCCAAGATCTGGGGGCTGGCAATCAGCCCCAGCATTTT	CASSQDLGAGNQPQHF
TRBV9	TRBD1	TRBJ1-2	many	TGTGCCAGCAGCGCGGGACAGGGTTCGACGTCGAACTATGGCTACACCTTC	CASSAGQGSTSNYGYTF
TRBV19	NA	TRBJ2-1	many	TGTGCCAGTAGGGAGTACAATGAGCAGTTCTTC	CASREYNEQFF
TRBV24-1	TRBD1	TRBJ1-1	NA	TGTGCCACCAGTGACACGACAGGGGGAGATACTGAAGCTTTCTTT	CATSDTTGGDTEAFF
TRBV4-1	NA	TRBJ1-2	NA	TGCGCCAGCAGCCAAAGCGACAATTCTAACTATGGCTACACCTTC	CASSQSDNSNYGYTF
TRBV9	NA	TRBJ2-3	many	TGTGCCAGCAGCGTAGGGCTACAGGATACGCAGTATTTT	CASSVGLQDTQYF
TRBV5-6	NA	TRBJ1-3	few	TGTGCCAGCAGCCCGTTCGGAAACACCATATATTTT	CASSPFGNTIYF
TRBV2	TRBD1	TRBJ2-7	many	TGTGCCAGCTCAGGGGGCCGGGACGAGCAGTACTTC	CASSGGRDEQYF
TRBV27	NA	TRBJ2-5	many	TGTGCCAGCAGTTCATGGGTTGGGGCAGTTGGGGAGACCCAGTACTTC	CASSSWVGAVGETQYF
TRBV19	NA	TRBJ1-5	many	TGTGCCAGTAGTATTAGGCAGGGACCCAATCAGCCCCAGCATTTT	CASSIRQGPNQPQHF